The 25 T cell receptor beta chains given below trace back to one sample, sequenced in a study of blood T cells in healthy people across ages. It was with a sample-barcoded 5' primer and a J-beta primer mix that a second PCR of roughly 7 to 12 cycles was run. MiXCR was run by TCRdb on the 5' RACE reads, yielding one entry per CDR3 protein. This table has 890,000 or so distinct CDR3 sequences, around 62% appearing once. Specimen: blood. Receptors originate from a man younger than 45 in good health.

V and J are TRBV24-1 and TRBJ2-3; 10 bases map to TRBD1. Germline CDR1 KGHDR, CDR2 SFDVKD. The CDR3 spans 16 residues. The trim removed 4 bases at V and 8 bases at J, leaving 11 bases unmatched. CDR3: CATSDPDRGQGGTQYF. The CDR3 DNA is TGTGCCACCAGTGACCCTGACAGGGGGCAGGGTGGTACGCAGTATTTT.

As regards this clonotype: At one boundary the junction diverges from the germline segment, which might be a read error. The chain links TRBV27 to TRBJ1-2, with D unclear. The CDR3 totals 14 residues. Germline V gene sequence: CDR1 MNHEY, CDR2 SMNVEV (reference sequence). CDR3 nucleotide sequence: TGTGCCAGCAGTTTAATCGGGAGGGAAGGCGGCTGCACCTTC. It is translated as CASSLIGREGGCTF.

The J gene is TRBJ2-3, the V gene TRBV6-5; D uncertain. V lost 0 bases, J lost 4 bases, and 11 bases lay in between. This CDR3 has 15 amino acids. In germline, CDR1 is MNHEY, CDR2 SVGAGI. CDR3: CASSYSPGIPDTQYF. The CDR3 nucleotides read TGTGCCAGCAGTTACTCCCCTGGGATTCCAGATACGCAGTATTTT.

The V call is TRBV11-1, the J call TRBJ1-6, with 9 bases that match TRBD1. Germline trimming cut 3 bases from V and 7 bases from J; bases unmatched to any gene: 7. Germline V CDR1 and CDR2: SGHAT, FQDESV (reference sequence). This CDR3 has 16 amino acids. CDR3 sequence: CASSFGDRGWNSPLHF. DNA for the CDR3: TGTGCCAGCAGCTTCGGCGACAGGGGGTGGAATTCACCCCTCCACTTT.

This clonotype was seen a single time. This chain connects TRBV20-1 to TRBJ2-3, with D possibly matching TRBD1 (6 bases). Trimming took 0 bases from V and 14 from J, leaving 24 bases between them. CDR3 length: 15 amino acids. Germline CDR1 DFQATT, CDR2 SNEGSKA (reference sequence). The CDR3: CSARDGQTTEGARYF. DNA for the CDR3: TGCAGTGCTAGAGACGGACAGACCACAGAGGGAGCGCGGTATTTT.

The CDR3, as DNA: TGTGCCAGCAGTATCGACAGGGGATATAATTCACCCCTCCACTTT. Translation gives CASSIDRGYNSPLHF. The chain uses TRBV12-3 or TRBV12-4 and TRBJ1-6; 8 bases agree with TRBD1. The ends lost 5 bases at V and 4 bases at J; junction bases unmatched: 4. The CDR3 covers 15 residues.

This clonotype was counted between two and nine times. The DNA of the CDR3 is TGCAGCGTTGTGGCAGGGGATGGCTACACCTTC. It translates to CSVVAGDGYTF. The chain combines TRBV29-1 with TRBJ1-2; D is perhaps TRBD1 (6 bases). Trimming took 4 bases from V and 6 from J, leaving 9 bases between them. Germline loops: CDR1 SQVTM, CDR2 ANQGSEA. The CDR3 is 11 amino acids.

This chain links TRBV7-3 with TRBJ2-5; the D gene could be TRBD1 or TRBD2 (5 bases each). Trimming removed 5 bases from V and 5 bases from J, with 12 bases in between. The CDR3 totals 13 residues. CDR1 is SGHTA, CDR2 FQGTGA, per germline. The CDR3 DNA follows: TGTGCCAGCAGCCGATCCAGGGAGGAGACCCAGTACTTC. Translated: CASSRSREETQYF.

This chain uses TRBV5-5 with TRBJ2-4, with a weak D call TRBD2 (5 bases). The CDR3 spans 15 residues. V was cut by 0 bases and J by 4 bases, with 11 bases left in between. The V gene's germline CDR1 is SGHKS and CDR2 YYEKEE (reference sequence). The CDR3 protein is CASSLAWPGKNIQYF. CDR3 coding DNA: TGTGCCAGCAGCTTGGCCTGGCCGGGGAAAAACATTCAGTACTTC.

CDR3 nucleotides: TGTGCCAGCACCCTGGGCCTTAGGGATTCACCCCTCCACTTT. It codes for CASTLGLRDSPLHF. The chain recombines TRBV5-6 with TRBJ1-6; D is unclear. The CDR3 is 14 amino acids. The germline V and J ends were trimmed by 6 bases and 8 bases, with 15 bases remaining between them. Germline CDR1 SGHDT, CDR2 YYEEEE.

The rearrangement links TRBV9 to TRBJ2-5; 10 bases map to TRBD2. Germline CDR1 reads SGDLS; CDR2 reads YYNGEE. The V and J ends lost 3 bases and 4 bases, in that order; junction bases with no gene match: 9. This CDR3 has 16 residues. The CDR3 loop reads CASSGQRGGDPETQYF. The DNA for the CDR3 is TGTGCCAGCAGCGGGCAGCGGGGGGGCGATCCAGAGACCCAGTACTTC.

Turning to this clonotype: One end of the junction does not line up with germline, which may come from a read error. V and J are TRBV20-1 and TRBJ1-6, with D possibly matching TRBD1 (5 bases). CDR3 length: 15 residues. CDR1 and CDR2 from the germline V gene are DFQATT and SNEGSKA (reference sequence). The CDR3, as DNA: TGCAGTGCGCCATGGCACGGGACCTTTAATTCGCCCCTCCACTTT. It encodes CSAPWHGTFNSPLHF.

Here the CDR3 reads CASSLSRGGDTYYNEQFF. The CDR3, as DNA: TGTGCCAGCAGCCTTTCCAGGGGGGGGGACACTTATTACAATGAGCAGTTCTTC. The chain links TRBV3-1 to TRBJ2-1; D may be TRBD1 or TRBD2 (7 bases each). Trimming shortened V by 4 bases and J by 4 bases, and 23 bases separated the two germline ends. Germline V CDR1 and CDR2: LGHDT, YNNKEL (reference sequence). The CDR3 length is 18 residues.

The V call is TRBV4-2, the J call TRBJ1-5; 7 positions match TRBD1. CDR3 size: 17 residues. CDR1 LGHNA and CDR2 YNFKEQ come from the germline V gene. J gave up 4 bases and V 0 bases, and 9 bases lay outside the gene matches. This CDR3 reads CASSQDRGRGHNQPQHF. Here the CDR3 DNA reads TGTGCCAGCAGCCAAGATAGGGGGCGGGGACATAATCAGCCCCAGCATTTT.

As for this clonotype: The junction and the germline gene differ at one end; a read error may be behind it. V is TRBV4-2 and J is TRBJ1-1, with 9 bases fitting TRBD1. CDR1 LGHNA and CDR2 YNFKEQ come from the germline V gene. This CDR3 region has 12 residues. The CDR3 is CTSSQGQGSAFF. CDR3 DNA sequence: TGTACCAGCAGCCAAGGACAGGGGAGCGCTTTCTTT.

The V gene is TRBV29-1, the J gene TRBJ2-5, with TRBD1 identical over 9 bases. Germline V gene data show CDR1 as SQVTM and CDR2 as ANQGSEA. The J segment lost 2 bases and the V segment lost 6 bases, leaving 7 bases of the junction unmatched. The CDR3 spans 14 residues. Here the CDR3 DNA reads TGCAGCGTCACGGACAGGGGTCATCAAGAGACCCAGTACTTC. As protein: CSVTDRGHQETQYF.

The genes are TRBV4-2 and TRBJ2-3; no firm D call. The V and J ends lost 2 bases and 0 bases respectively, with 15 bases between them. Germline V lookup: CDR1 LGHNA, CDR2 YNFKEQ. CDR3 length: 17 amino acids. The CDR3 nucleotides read TGTGCCAGCAGCCAAAGGTTTGACGTTGTCAGCACAGATACGCAGTATTTT. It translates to CASSQRFDVVSTDTQYF.

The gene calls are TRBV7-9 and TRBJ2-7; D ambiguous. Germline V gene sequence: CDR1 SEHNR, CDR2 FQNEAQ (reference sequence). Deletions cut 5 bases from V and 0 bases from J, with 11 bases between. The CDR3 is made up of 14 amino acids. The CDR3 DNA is TGTGCCAGCAGCGCGGACGGATCCTCCTACGAGCAGTACTTC. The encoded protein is CASSADGSSYEQYF. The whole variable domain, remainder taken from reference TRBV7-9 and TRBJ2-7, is DTGVSQNPRHKITKRGQNVTFRCDPISEHNRLYWYRQTLGQGPEFLTYFQNEAQLEKSRLLSDRFSAERPKGSFSTLEIQRTEQGDSAMYLCASSADGSSYEQYFGPGTRLTVT.

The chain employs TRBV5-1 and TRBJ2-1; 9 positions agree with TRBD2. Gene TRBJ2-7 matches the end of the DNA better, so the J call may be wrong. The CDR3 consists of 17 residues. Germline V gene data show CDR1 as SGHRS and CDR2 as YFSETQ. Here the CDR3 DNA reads TGCGCCAGCAGCTTGAGGCCCGGGACTAGCTCCTACAATGAGCAGTACTTC. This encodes CASSLRPGTSSYNEQYF.

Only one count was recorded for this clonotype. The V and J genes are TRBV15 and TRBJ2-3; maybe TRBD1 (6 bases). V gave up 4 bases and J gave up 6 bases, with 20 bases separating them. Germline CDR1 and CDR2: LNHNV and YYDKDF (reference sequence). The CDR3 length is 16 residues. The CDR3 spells CATSILSLTGRDTQYF. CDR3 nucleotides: TGTGCCACCAGCATTCTCTCGCTGACAGGACGCGATACGCAGTATTTT.

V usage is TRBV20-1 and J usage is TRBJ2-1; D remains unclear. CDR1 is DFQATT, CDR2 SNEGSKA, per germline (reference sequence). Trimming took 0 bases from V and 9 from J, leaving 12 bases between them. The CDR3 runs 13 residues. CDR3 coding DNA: TGCAGTGCTAGAGATCGGGTAGCTCTTGAGCAGTTCTTC. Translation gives CSARDRVALEQFF.

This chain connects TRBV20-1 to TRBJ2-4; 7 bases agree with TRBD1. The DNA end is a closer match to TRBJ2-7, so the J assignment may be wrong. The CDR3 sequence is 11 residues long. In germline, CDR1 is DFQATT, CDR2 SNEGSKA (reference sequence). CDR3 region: CSAQGVYEQYF. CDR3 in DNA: TGCAGTGCTCAGGGGGTCTACGAGCAGTACTTC.

CDR3 in DNA: TGTGCCAGCAGCTTGGGCCAGCGGGAAATCTACGAGCAGTACTTC. As protein: CASSLGQREIYEQYF. This chain uses TRBV5-4 with TRBJ2-4; TRBD2 aligns across 7 bases. Judging by the DNA end, TRBJ2-7 fits better; the J call may be wrong. This CDR3 contains 15 residues. The germline V gene encodes CDR1 SGHNT and CDR2 YYREEE (reference sequence).

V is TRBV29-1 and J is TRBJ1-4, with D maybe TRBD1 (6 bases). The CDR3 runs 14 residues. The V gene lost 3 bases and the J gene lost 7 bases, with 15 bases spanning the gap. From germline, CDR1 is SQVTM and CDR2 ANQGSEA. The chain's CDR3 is CSVDEGDSREKLFF. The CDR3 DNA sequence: TGCAGCGTTGACGAGGGGGACTCGCGTGAAAAACTGTTTTTT.

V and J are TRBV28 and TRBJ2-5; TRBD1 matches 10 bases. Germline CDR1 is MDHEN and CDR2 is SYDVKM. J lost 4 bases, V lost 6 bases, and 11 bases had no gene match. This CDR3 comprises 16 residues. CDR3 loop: CASSSMGQGMVETQYF. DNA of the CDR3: TGTGCCAGCAGCTCTATGGGACAGGGGATGGTAGAGACCCAGTACTTC.